This TCR beta chain was obtained from a study of T cells in Graves' hyperthyroidism and ophthalmopathy (dated 2019 in TCRdb). Some background on the complete study: Peripheral blood was sampled at the time of initial diagnosis, prior to any treatment. Following sampling, methimazole starting at 30 mg daily was given to hyperthyroidism patients, and high-dose intravenous methylprednisolone was given to ophthalmopathy patients. Whether ophthalmopathy could be predicted prospectively was tested in an independent validation cohort made up of roughly 19 hyperthyroidism patients plus 17 patients who later progressed to ophthalmopathy. Thyroid tissue and blood T-cell repertoires from six Graves' hyperthyroidism patients were also compared in the study. TCR Vbeta CDR3 sequencing of 130 to 150 peripheral blood samples (approximately 44 ophthalmopathy, about 75 hyperthyroidism and approximately 17 progressor patients) is reported in the paper. A discovery cohort of approximately 97 patients, roughly 40 with Graves' ophthalmopathy and 57 with stable Graves' hyperthyroidism, was used to find distinguishing TCR V-J signatures. The 75 to 100 discovery patients were randomly split 7:3 into training and test sets.

This clonotype has ten or more counts. Its target antigen remains unknown. Per-base qualities were not stored, and no clone one base away is much larger. The TCR beta CDR3 regions were amplified from the RNA transcripts. For the first round of RT-PCR on the TCR CDR3, the HTBI primer set was used together with the Qiagen OneStep RT-PCR kit. The libraries were constructed in a second round of multiplex PCR and then size-selected and purified. Paired-end sequencing of the libraries was performed with 100 bp reads on an Illumina HiSeq2000. The paper's data handling went like this. SOAPnuke was used to process the raw data, with reads discarded if the reads contained adapters or uncalled bases, had a mean Phred below 15, or lacked an exact constant-primer or identifier match. COPE v1.2.5 was used to merge high-quality paired reads, and clonotypes were defined as unique nucleotide sequences. MiTCR v1.1 was used to align the clonotypes against IMGT TRBV, TRBD and TRBJ reference segments. The analysis was restricted to V-J combinations with a frequency above 0.0001, which together covered roughly 99% of the repertoires. A TCS score was defined as the ratio between F50 (clonal expansion) and ExV (chaos), using BLOSUM62-based TCRdist between CDR3 peptides within each V-J. Welch's t-statistics and random forest reduced 514 V-J features to roughly 13, which were used in a naive Bayes classifier (R e1071). The public reads were reanalyzed by TCRdb: fastp trimming at Q25, MiXCR alignment, in-frame beta chains only. Rows are combined by CDR3 protein, so each entry shows the most common genes and DNA. In this record, the V and J calls reflect TCRdb's handling and not the investigators' own analysis. The sample data list approximately 600,000 distinct CDR3 sequences, and 14% of these were observed just once. Approximately 5.7% of the sample is held by the ten biggest clonotypes.

The CDR3 covers 17 residues, taking in both the cysteine and the phenylalanine. The read is trimmed to its CDR3 DNA, 51 bases read in frame from base 1. Deletion took 0 bases off V and 7 bases off J, with a span of 19 bases between the germline ends. CDR1 and CDR2 were assigned from the germline V gene (reference sequence) as GTSNPN and SVGIG. The paper as a whole reports these results and caveats: Sample size was not statistically predetermined, and blinding of investigators to group allocation was not performed. Most expanded thyroid clonotypes (frequency above 0.001) were also detected in blood, suggesting blood repertoires may reflect thyroid immune responses. Ophthalmopathy was separated from stable hyperthyroidism by a 13 V-J signature model, with over 85% sensitivity and approximately 81% specificity obtained in cross-validation and 80%/75% obtained in testing. In validation, the model predicted progression to ophthalmopathy with approximately 71% sensitivity and around 72% specificity, a median of 6.5 months before onset.

The hyperthyroidism patients were between 18 and 65 years old and newly diagnosed, with a disease duration of less than 2 months. Exclusion was applied to patients with uncontrolled infections, other autoimmune diseases, pregnancy or lactation. Diagnoses were established on the basis of clinical symptoms, serum thyroxine and TRAb, thyroid ultrasound, and orbital computed tomography. For progressor patients, blood was drawn at the first diagnosis of hyperthyroidism, before any ophthalmopathy symptoms had appeared. PBMCs were isolated from 10 ml of fresh peripheral blood by Ficoll-Paque density gradient centrifugation. Progressor patients were first diagnosed with Graves' hyperthyroidism and then developed ophthalmopathy during follow-up. Trizol reagent was used to extract total RNA, and RNA quality was then checked on an Agilent 2100 Bioanalyzer.

This TCR was recovered from a woman in her thirties with Graves' hyperthyroidism that later progressed to Graves' ophthalmopathy. Rearrangement joined TRBV30 to TRBJ1-6, with no confidently assigned D gene. Sequencing was performed on blood. CDR3 loop: CAWSVHLVEGGNSPLHF. The nucleotides read TGTGCCTGGAGTGTACATCTTGTCGAGGGAGGGAATTCACCCCTCCACTTT.